This is a list of T cell receptor beta chains from one sample in a study of response to subunit inactivated influenza vaccine. TCRdb re-called the RT-PCR reads through MiXCR, storing one row per CDR3 protein. There are some 190,000 distinct CDR3 sequences in the sample; 14% occur only once, and roughly 25% lies in the top ten. The input for sequencing was CD8+ T cells sorted from PBMCs, taken around 5 days after vaccination. The receptors were gathered from a man between 50 and 59 years old who received an inactivated influenza vaccine. Each CDR3 is given with its conserved first and last residue. A D gene is named only where the DNA matches it firmly. Only part of the rows carry a size: once, few, many, or a class if the clone is expanded.

V gene,clone size,J gene,D gene,CDR3 DNA,CDR3 protein
TRBV27,.,TRBJ1-1,TRBD1,TGTGCCAGCAGTATGGGACAGGGGGCCGCTGAAGCTTTCTTT,CASSMGQGAAEAFF
TRBV12-3/TRBV12-4,many,TRBJ2-5,TRBD1,TGTGCCAGCAGTTTAGGGTATACAGGGGGCCTCCAAGAGACCCAGTACTTC,CASSLGYTGGLQETQYF
TRBV9,.,TRBJ2-3,.,TGTGCCAGCAGCGTTTGGTCAGATACGCAGTATTTT,CASSVWSDTQYF
TRBV4-1,.,TRBJ2-5,.,TGCGCCAGCAGCCAAGTCGAGGAGGGGGAGACCCAGTACTTC,CASSQVEEGETQYF
TRBV29-1,many,TRBJ1-2,TRBD1,TGCAGCGCGACAGGGAACTATGGCTACACCTTC,CSATGNYGYTF
TRBV29-1,many,TRBJ2-1,TRBD2,TGCAGCGTTGAAGAGGCGGGACTAGAGGGGCATGAGCAGTTCTTC,CSVEEAGLEGHEQFF
TRBV6-1,many,TRBJ1-2,.,TGTGCCAGCACAACGCAGGGAGGGAATGGCTACACCTTC,CASTTQGGNGYTF
TRBV4-3,.,TRBJ2-1,.,TGCGCCAGCAGCCAAGATGGCGGGGATGAGCAGTTCTTC,CASSQDGGDEQFF
TRBV2,.,TRBJ2-1,.,TGTGCCAGCAGCTCTAGCCTCGAGCAGTTCTTC,CASSSSLEQFF
TRBV28,once,TRBJ1-5,.,TGTGCCAGCAGCTTGTTTGGGACCCTTAATCAGCCCCAGCATTTT,CASSLFGTLNQPQHF